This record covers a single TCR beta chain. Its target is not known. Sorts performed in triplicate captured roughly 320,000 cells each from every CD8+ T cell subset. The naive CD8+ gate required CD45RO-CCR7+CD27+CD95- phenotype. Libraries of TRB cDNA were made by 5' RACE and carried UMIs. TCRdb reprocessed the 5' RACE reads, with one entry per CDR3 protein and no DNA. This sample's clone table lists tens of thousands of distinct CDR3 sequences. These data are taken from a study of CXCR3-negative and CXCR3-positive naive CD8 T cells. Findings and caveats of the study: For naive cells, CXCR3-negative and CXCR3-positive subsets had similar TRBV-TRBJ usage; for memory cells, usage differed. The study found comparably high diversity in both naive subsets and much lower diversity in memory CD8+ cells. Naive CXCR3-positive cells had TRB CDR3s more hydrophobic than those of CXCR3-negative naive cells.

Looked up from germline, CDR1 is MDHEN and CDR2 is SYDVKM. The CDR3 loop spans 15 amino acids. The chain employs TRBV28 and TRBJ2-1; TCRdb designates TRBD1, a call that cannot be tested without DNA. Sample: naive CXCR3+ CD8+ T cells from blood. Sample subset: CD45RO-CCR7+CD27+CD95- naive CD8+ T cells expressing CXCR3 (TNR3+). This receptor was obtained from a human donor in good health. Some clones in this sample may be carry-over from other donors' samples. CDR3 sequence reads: CASAPGTRKRNEQFF.